The next 6 T cell receptor beta chains were all read from a single sample in a study of shared clonotypes between healthy human individuals. Sequencing used immunoSEQ multiplex PCR; TCRdb keeps in-frame clones, though not all of them. Of approximately 2,000,000 clones listed, around 93% were seen once; the top ten hold more than 1.5%. The naive CD8 population came from CD45RO-negative cells selected for CCR7, without terminally differentiated effector memory CD45RA+ cells. The sequenced material came from naive CD8+ T cells from PBMCs. Every receptor here comes from a man aged 18 to 29 in good health. Some clones in this sample may be carry-over from other donors' samples.

The chain has TRBV6-5 and TRBJ2-7; 10 nucleotides agree with TRBD2. The V gene's germline CDR1 is MNHEY and CDR2 SVGAGI. The J segment lost 3 bases and the V segment lost 5 bases, leaving 7 bases of the junction unmatched. The length of the CDR3 is 15 residues. The CDR3 sequence is CASSQTSGEYYEQYF. Here the CDR3 DNA reads TGTGCCAGCAGTCAAACTAGCGGGGAATACTACGAGCAGTACTTC.

The chain has TRBV7-9 and TRBJ2-1; 11 bases match TRBD2. The CDR3 is 18 amino acids. The germline V gene encodes CDR1 SEHNR and CDR2 FQNEAQ (reference sequence). V dropped 5 bases and J dropped 3; count of bases not matched to a gene: 12. The CDR3 DNA reads TGTGCCAGCAGCGGGCGTCTAGCGGGAGGAGTCGTCTACAATGAGCAGTTCTTC. Residues: CASSGRLAGGVVYNEQFF.

This chain joins TRBV19 and TRBJ1-1; D not certain. The CDR3 extends over 13 amino acids. Per germline, CDR1 LNHDA and CDR2 SQIVND (reference sequence). V was clipped by 7 bases and J by 5 bases, with 14 bases between them. In DNA form, the CDR3 reads TGTGCCAGTATAGGACCGACGTTGACTGAAGCTTTCTTT. It yields the protein CASIGPTLTEAFF.

In the case of this clone: This sample also contains other DNA sequences that code for the same CDR3. The chain is built from TRBV4-1 and TRBJ2-7; 11 bases are shared with TRBD1. This CDR3 contains 14 residues. Germline CDR1 reads MGHRA; CDR2 reads YSYEKL. J gave up 4 bases and V 4 bases, and 3 bases lay outside the gene matches. CDR3 amino acids: CASSPGTGGYEQYF. Here the CDR3 DNA reads TGCGCCAGCAGCCCCGGGACAGGGGGGTACGAGCAGTACTTC.

The chain is built from TRBV7-2 and TRBJ2-2, with no clear D. V lost 1 base and J 6 bases, leaving 12 bases between the germline ends. This CDR3 has 15 amino acids. The germline CDR1 and CDR2 sequences are SGHTA and FQGNSA. The CDR3 nucleotides read TGTGCCAGCAGCTTAGTCTATGGCGCCGCCGGGGAGCTGTTTTTT. The encoded protein is CASSLVYGAAGELFF. Based on the CDR3 plus reference TRBV7-2 and TRBJ2-2, the full variable domain is GAGVSQSPSNKVTEKGKDVELRCDPISGHTALYWYRQSLGQGLEFLIYFQGNSAPDKSGLPSDRFSAERTGGSVSTLTIQRTQQEDSAVYLCASSLVYGAAGELFFGEGSRLTVL.

The J gene is TRBJ2-3, the V gene TRBV25-1; TRBD2 matches at 10 bases. Germline V lookup: CDR1 MGHDK, CDR2 SYGVNS. The CDR3 sequence is 15 residues long. The junction had 10 bases not matched to a gene; V was cut back by 10 bases and J by 3 bases. CDR3 nucleotides: TGTGCCACCTACTCTAGCGGGAGAGGTACAGATACGCAGTATTTT. Protein sequence: CATYSSGRGTDTQYF.